This T cell receptor (beta chain) was obtained from a study of blood T cells in healthy people across ages (dated by TCRdb to between 2014 and 2017). Looking at the study overall: In model experiments, template switching captured roughly one uniquely barcoded TCR beta cDNA molecule for every two T cells. To avoid experimental bias, donors of different ages were randomly spread across the sequencing lanes. Using the same blood draw, the study looked at two additional independent replicas of 1 million unique cDNA reads for two donors, one aged 18 to 30 and the other aged 80 or older. Donors were grouped into four age groups: young (average approximately 15 years), middle-aged (about 40), aged (around 60) and long-lived (approximately 81). The study measured age-related changes in TCR beta repertoire diversity using deep sequencing normalized with unique cDNA molecular identifiers. What the work shows at the level of the full study, not this receptor alone: The CMV infection status of donors was not known, potentially confounding age-related changes in expanded clonotypes. Compared with the aged group, the long-lived group had more naive CD4+ T cells, fewer expanded clones and increased TCR diversity, a pattern suggesting age selection. Bulk unsorted PBMC profiling prevented conclusive comparison of naive and antigen-experienced compartments. As age increased, observed TCR beta diversity per million T cells dropped in a roughly linear way, and a significant reduction was already evident by age 40. Estimates of total diversity based on one million sequenced T cells were regarded as lower bounds and as underestimates. Observed TCR beta diversity correlated strongly with the percentage of naive T cells measured by flow cytometry.

The 39 donors, aged about 6 to 100 years, were systemically healthy Caucasian individuals from Russia. Approximately 9.7 milliliters of peripheral blood were drawn from each donor into EDTA-treated Vacutainer tubes. Ficoll-Paque density-gradient centrifugation was used to isolate PBMCs, with at least 6 million obtained per sample. Total RNA, at least 6 micrograms per sample, was extracted from PBMCs with Trizol reagent. For every donor, flow cytometry on a PBMC aliquot measured the percentage of naive CD45RAhigh/CD27high T cells. In its sample, this clonotype was seen many times. The antigen it binds to is not known. Within one base of it there is no much larger clone, and no base qualities were kept. The library was prepared using 5' RACE. Instrument on record: Illumina HiSeq 2500. A second PCR of roughly 7 to 11 cycles was performed with a sample-barcoded 5' primer and a J-beta primer mix. Each TCR beta cDNA molecule received a unique molecular identifier from a template-switch 5' adaptor carrying 12 random nucleotides. At least 2.5 million CDR3-containing paired-end reads were obtained from each sample. First-strand cDNA was synthesized from all RNA with the Mint cDNA synthesis kit, primed by a TRBC-specific oligonucleotide. After uracil-DNA glycosylase treatment, a first 18-cycle PCR used universal primers M1SS and BC2_uni_R on all cDNA. On the study's bioinformatics: For normalization, 1 million high-quality reads were randomly selected from each sample, with every read carrying a distinct molecular identifier. Reads with shared molecular identifiers were discarded instead of being binned into consensus sequences. CDR3 identification, clonotype clustering and error correction used MiTCR with a Q25 quality threshold and the strictest error-elimination algorithm. A nonparametric unseen species model with Euler transformation was used to estimate a lower bound on total TCR beta diversity. The public reads were run again by TCRdb, first through fastp at Q25 and then through MiXCR, and only productive beta chains were kept. Rows merge per CDR3 protein into single entries with the most common DNA and genes. TCRdb, rather than the study authors, made the V and J calls. Here the sample has approximately 1.5 million distinct CDR3 sequences; roughly a third occur a single time. The leading ten clones occupy roughly 10% of the sample.

V and J are trimmed by 4 bases and 4 bases, and the gene matches miss 6 bases of the junction. The CDR3 sequence holds 16 residues, the cysteine and phenylalanine included. Left in the record is the CDR3 DNA by itself, 48 bases read in frame from the first base. As encoded in the germline V gene, CDR1 is SGHRS while CDR2 is YFSETQ. This chain is built from TRBV5-1 and TRBJ2-7; a stretch of 15 junction bases matches TRBD2. This TCR derives from a woman in her twenties or thirties in good health. Material for sequencing was blood. The nucleotide sequence reads TGCGCCAGCAGCCCCGGGACTAGCGGGAGGTCTTACGAGCAGTACTTC. Its coded protein is CASSPGTSGRSYEQYF.